The 32 T cell receptor beta chains listed next were all sequenced from one sample in a study of blood T cell repertoires in COVID-19 (dated by TCRdb to 2018 to 2020). The protocol used for the library was the immunoSEQ multiplex PCR assay. TCRdb holds this immuneACCESS table with in-frame rearrangements only. Some clones are missing; in checked studies, unresolved V genes explain under half, and the rest has no known cause. The sample table holds 75,000 to 85,000 clones, of which 88% were seen once. The top ten clones comprise 4.5% to 7% of the sample. The sequenced material came from peripheral blood. These TCRs come from a man aged 50-59 years with active COVID-19.

The chain links TRBV7-3 to TRBJ2-5, with TRBD1 matching 7 bases. The CDR3 runs to 15 residues. The germline V gene encodes CDR1 SGHTA and CDR2 FQGTGA. The V gene end was trimmed by 5 bases and the J gene end by 2 bases; junction bases not matched to a gene: 8. The chain's CDR3 is CASSPTPGQQETQYF. As DNA, the CDR3 is TGTGCCAGCAGCCCAACCCCGGGACAGCAAGAGACCCAGTACTTC.

V is TRBV4-3 and J is TRBJ2-5; a weak D match, TRBD1 (7 bases). Germline values: CDR1 LGHNA, CDR2 YSLEER. The V end lost 6 bases, the J end lost 5 bases, and 19 bases lay between the germline ends. The CDR3 sequence is 15 residues long. The CDR3 reads CASRRDHSRGETQYF. Written as DNA, the CDR3 is TGCGCCAGCAGGCGGGATCATAGCAGGGGGGAGACCCAGTACTTC.

CDR3 in amino acids: CASNDRQGRRVGAFF. The CDR3 DNA reads as TGTGCCAGCAACGACAGACAGGGTCGCCGAGTAGGAGCTTTCTTT. This rearrangement joins TRBV5-6 to TRBJ1-1; 7 nucleotides align to TRBD1. Germline trimming cut 6 bases from V and 10 bases from J; bases unmatched to any gene: 18. This CDR3 has 15 residues. The germline CDR1 and CDR2 sequences are SGHDT and YYEEEE.

CDR3 bases: TGTGCCAGCTCACCCCCGCAGGGAGAGACCCAGTACTTC. Translating it yields CASSPPQGETQYF. This chain links TRBV18 with TRBJ2-5; D perhaps matches TRBD1 (5 bases). V dropped 3 bases and J dropped 4 bases, with 9 bases sitting between them. The CDR3 is made up of 13 amino acids. Germline lookup yields CDR1 KGHSH and CDR2 LQKENI.

V is TRBV5-1 and J is TRBJ2-1, with 15 nucleotides matching TRBD2. V was clipped by 4 bases and J by 8 bases; unmatched bases: 16. This CDR3 contains 19 residues. In germline, CDR1 is SGHRS, CDR2 YFSETQ. For the CDR3, the DNA is TGCGCCAGCAGCGGAAACCCACAGGGGACTAGCGGGAGGTACGATGAGCAGTTCTTC. As protein: CASSGNPQGTSGRYDEQFF.

The rearrangement uses TRBV7-3 and TRBJ2-5, with a possible D match to TRBD2 (5 bases). Between the trimmed V and J ends, which lost 5 bases and 0 bases, there was a span of 16 bases. The CDR3 is made up of 16 amino acids. Germline CDR1 reads SGHTA; CDR2 reads FQGTGA. The CDR3 sequence: CASSLGLASNQETQYF. In DNA, the CDR3 is TGTGCCAGCAGCCTAGGGCTAGCATCTAACCAAGAGACCCAGTACTTC.

The chain couples TRBV3-1 (or the pseudogene TRBV3-2) to TRBJ1-6, with D maybe TRBD1 (6 bases). V was cut by 0 bases and J by 2 bases, with 20 bases left in between. The CDR3 loop spans 20 amino acids. Germline CDR1 LGHDT, CDR2 YNNKEL (reference sequence). The CDR3 here is CASSQESPFRGGTYNSPLHF. For the CDR3, the DNA is TGTGCCAGCAGCCAAGAATCCCCCTTCCGGGGGGGCACCTATAATTCACCCCTCCACTTT.

As DNA, the CDR3 is TGTGCCAGCAGCAGGGACACGAGCACTGAAGCTTTCTTT. Translating gives CASSRDTSTEAFF. The chain recombines TRBV12-3 or TRBV12-4 with TRBJ1-1, with a tentative D call TRBD1 (6 bases). Trimming stripped 6 bases from V and 4 bases from J, with 12 bases between. This CDR3 region has 13 residues.

The J gene is TRBJ2-3, the V gene TRBV6-5, with 9 bases that match TRBD1. The V gene end was trimmed by 4 bases and the J gene end by 6 bases; junction bases not matched to a gene: 8. Germline V gene sequence: CDR1 MNHEY, CDR2 SVGAGI. The length of the CDR3 is 15 residues. CDR3 nucleotide sequence: TGTGCCAGCAGTTTCCTGACAGGGGGGAAGGATACGCAGTATTTT. Translating it yields CASSFLTGGKDTQYF.

The V call is TRBV18, the J call TRBJ2-1; TRBD2 agrees at 9 bases. CDR3 size: 12 residues. Germline trimming cut 3 bases from V and 12 bases from J; bases unmatched to any gene: 3. The germline V gene encodes CDR1 KGHSH and CDR2 LQKENI. CDR3 sequence (DNA): TGTGCCAGCTCACCCCTTAGCGGGGGGCAGTTCTTC. Translating it yields CASSPLSGGQFF.

This rearrangement joins TRBV7-2 to TRBJ2-1, with 8 bases matching TRBD2. V was pared by 3 bases and J by 6 bases, with 19 bases of the junction left unmatched. Germline V gene sequence: CDR1 SGHTA, CDR2 FQGNSA. CDR3 length: 19 amino acids. The CDR3 loop is CASSLTAVAGRTKGNEQFF. CDR3 coding DNA: TGTGCCAGCAGCTTGACTGCAGTAGCGGGGAGGACGAAAGGCAATGAGCAGTTCTTC. Full variable domain (outside the CDR3, taken from reference TRBV7-2 and TRBJ2-1): GAGVSQSPSNKVTEKGKDVELRCDPISGHTALYWYRQSLGQGLEFLIYFQGNSAPDKSGLPSDRFSAERTGGSVSTLTIQRTQQEDSAVYLCASSLTAVAGRTKGNEQFFGPGTRLTVL.

This chain links TRBV25-1 with TRBJ1-1; 8 nucleotides line up with TRBD1. After removal of 4 bases from V and 6 bases from J, the junction contained 10 bases not matched to a gene. Germline lookup yields CDR1 MGHDK and CDR2 SYGVNS. This CDR3 contains 15 residues. The CDR3 region is CASSALTGEVAEAFF. CDR3 sequence (DNA): TGTGCCAGCAGTGCCTTGACAGGGGAAGTCGCTGAAGCTTTCTTT.

V and J are TRBV5-1 and TRBJ2-7; TRBD2 matches at 8 bases. The CDR3 consists of 14 residues. Trimming cost V 4 bases and J 2 bases; bases outside gene matches: 5. CDR1 and CDR2 (germline): SGHRS, YFSETQ. CDR3 sequence (DNA): TGCGCCAGCAGCGACACTAGCGGAGCCTACGAGCAGTACTTC. It encodes CASSDTSGAYEQYF.

The rearrangement joins TRBV30 to TRBJ1-3; 7 nucleotides agree with TRBD1. V lost 2 bases, J lost 5 bases, and 15 bases stayed unmatched. In germline, CDR1 is GTSNPN, CDR2 SVGIG (reference sequence). The length of the CDR3 is 17 residues. This CDR3 is CAWSPTTGWLRRNTIYF. The CDR3 DNA reads as TGTGCCTGGAGTCCAACGACAGGGTGGCTGCGGAGAAACACCATATATTTT.

The chain combines TRBV4-1 with TRBJ2-5; possibly TRBD1 for D (6 bases). V dropped 1 base and J dropped 7 bases, with 16 bases sitting between them. The CDR3 loop spans 15 amino acids. The germline CDR1 and CDR2 sequences are MGHRA and YSYEKL. Here the CDR3 reads CASSQVGGALGTQYF. CDR3 nucleotides: TGCGCCAGCAGCCAAGTTGGGGGCGCGCTGGGGACCCAGTACTTC.

On this clone: At one end, the junction sequence differs from germline, possibly due to a read error. The chain joins TRBV7-7 to TRBJ2-7; perhaps TRBD1 as D (6 bases). CDR1 is SSHAT, CDR2 FNYEAQ, per germline (reference sequence). This CDR3 contains 13 residues. CDR3 DNA: TGTGCTAGCAGCTTCGGACAGAACTACGAGCAGTACTTC. Its protein is CASSFGQNYEQYF.

The chain couples TRBV7-9 to TRBJ1-5; 10 nucleotides agree with TRBD1. V dropped 0 bases and J dropped 8; count of bases not matched to a gene: 7. The length of the CDR3 is 16 residues. Germline lookup yields CDR1 SEHNR and CDR2 FQNEAQ (reference sequence). DNA for the CDR3: TGTGCCAGCAGCTTAGCGTGGACAGGGGGTTTCGAGCCCCAGCATTTT. Its protein product is CASSLAWTGGFEPQHF.

For the CDR3, the DNA is TGTGCCAGCAGCTTGGAACAGGCGAACAAGGGAAACACCTTC. It specifies CASSLEQANKGNTF. The chain recombines TRBV5-4 with TRBJ1-2, with D maybe TRBD1 (5 bases). The CDR3 totals 14 residues. V gave up 0 bases and J gave up 12 bases, with 18 bases separating them. Per the germline V gene, CDR1 is SGHNT and CDR2 is YYREEE (reference sequence).

The chain links TRBV25-1 to TRBJ1-5; D uncertain. The CDR3 loop spans 14 amino acids. Germline lookup yields CDR1 MGHDK and CDR2 SYGVNS. V was cut by 5 bases and J by 1 base, with 9 bases left in between. CDR3 loop: CASSIGGSNQPQHF. The CDR3 DNA reads as TGTGCCAGCAGTATCGGCGGGAGCAATCAGCCCCAGCATTTT.

The gene calls are TRBV9 and TRBJ2-7; D is perhaps TRBD1 (6 bases). Germline V CDR1 and CDR2: SGDLS, YYNGEE. The CDR3 is 13 residues long. V was clipped by 4 bases and J by 5 bases, with 13 bases between them. The CDR3, as DNA: TGTGCCAGCAGCCCAGGGGATACTAACGAGCAGTACTTC. Its protein product is CASSPGDTNEQYF.

This clone occurred once. The chain has TRBV5-1 and TRBJ2-5; 14 bases line up with TRBD2. J was trimmed by 2 bases and V by 0 bases; bases with no gene match: 3. The CDR3 is 17 amino acids. Germline V gives CDR1 SGHRS, CDR2 YFSETQ. The CDR3 protein is CASSLGLAGGNQETQYF. Written as DNA, the CDR3 is TGCGCCAGCAGCTTGGGACTAGCGGGGGGGAATCAAGAGACCCAGTACTTC. Complete variable domain (other parts from reference TRBV5-1 and TRBJ2-5): KAGVTQTPRYLIKTRGQQVTLSCSPISGHRSVSWYQQTPGQGLQFLFEYFSETQRNKGNFPGRFSGRQFSNSRSEMNVSTLELGDSALYLCASSLGLAGGNQETQYFGPGTRLLVL.

The rearrangement links TRBV19 to TRBJ2-5, with a weak D call TRBD1 (6 bases). In germline, CDR1 is LNHDA, CDR2 SQIVND (reference sequence). The CDR3 is 13 amino acids. V was shortened by 7 bases and J by 10 bases, with 19 bases between the two germline ends. Written as DNA, the CDR3 is TGTGCCAGTACCCAGGCGGCAGGGGCGGACCAGTACTTC. Protein sequence: CASTQAAGADQYF.

The chain has TRBV4-1 and TRBJ2-7; tentative D call: TRBD1 (6 bases). Germline-derived CDR1 and CDR2 are MGHRA and YSYEKL. This CDR3 spans 16 amino acids. V shed 4 bases and J shed 1 base, with 17 bases lying between them. Here the CDR3 reads CASSRGTGSGSYEQYF. DNA for the CDR3: TGCGCCAGCAGCCGAGGAACAGGGTCTGGGTCCTACGAGCAGTACTTC.

V is TRBV24-1 and J is TRBJ2-1; 10 nucleotides line up with TRBD1. V was pared by 4 bases and J by 2 bases, with 7 bases of the junction left unmatched. The CDR3 contains 17 residues. CDR1 and CDR2 (germline): KGHDR, SFDVKD. The CDR3 nucleotides are TGTGCCACCAGTGACCAAACCGGGACAGGGGCCTACAATGAGCAGTTCTTC. This encodes CATSDQTGTGAYNEQFF.

The rearrangement joins TRBV2 to TRBJ1-1; 7 bases align to TRBD1. CDR1 and CDR2 from the germline V gene are SNHLY and FYNNEI. This CDR3 region has 14 residues. V lost 4 bases, J lost 5 bases, and 7 bases stayed unmatched. CDR3 in amino acids: CASSGDRARTEAFF. CDR3 bases: TGTGCCAGCAGTGGTGACAGGGCGAGAACTGAAGCTTTCTTT.

V usage is TRBV28 and J usage is TRBJ2-7; D is unresolved. Germline V CDR1 and CDR2: MDHEN, SYDVKM. This CDR3 is 16 amino acids long. V gave up 5 bases and J gave up 0 bases, with 17 bases separating them. The CDR3 spells CASSRKPPPSSYEQYF. CDR3 nucleotides: TGTGCCAGCAGTCGCAAACCCCCGCCTAGCTCCTACGAGCAGTACTTC.

The V call is TRBV7-3, the J call TRBJ2-2, with a weak D call TRBD2 (6 bases). Trimming shortened V by 3 bases and J by 6 bases, and 8 bases separated the two germline ends. The CDR3 has 13 residues. Germline CDR1 and CDR2: SGHTA and FQGTGA. DNA of the CDR3: TGTGCCAGCAGCTTGGCGGGGCCCGGGGAGCTGTTTTTT. Its translation is CASSLAGPGELFF.

V is TRBV13 and J is TRBJ2-7; D may be TRBD2 (6 bases). V lost 3 bases to trimming and J lost 5 bases, with 14 bases between them. CDR3 length equals 14 residues. CDR1 PRHDT and CDR2 FYEKMQ come from the germline V gene (reference sequence). CDR3 DNA sequence: TGTGCCAGCAGCTTTCGACGGGAGCGGGACGAGCAGTACTTC. It is translated as CASSFRRERDEQYF.

This clone came up once. The chain links TRBV6-5 to TRBJ2-5; no firm D call. The CDR3 consists of 15 residues. Deletions cut 7 bases from V and 2 bases from J, with 17 bases between. Per germline, CDR1 MNHEY and CDR2 SVGAGI. The CDR3 DNA reads as TGTGCCAGCATGCCCCCCGGCAGGTGGCAAGAGACCCAGTACTTC. This sequence encodes CASMPPGRWQETQYF.

The chain links TRBV15 to TRBJ2-7, with 7 bases matching TRBD1. V was pared by 1 base and J by 0 bases, with 6 bases of the junction left unmatched. The CDR3 is 16 residues long. Per germline, CDR1 LNHNV and CDR2 YYDKDF (reference sequence). Here the CDR3 reads CATSRGGGTFSYEQYF. The CDR3 DNA sequence: TGTGCCACCAGCAGAGGAGGGGGCACCTTCTCCTACGAGCAGTACTTC. Filled out from reference TRBV15 and TRBJ2-7, the complete variable domain reads DAMVIQNPRYQVTQFGKPVTLSCSQTLNHNVMYWYQQKSSQAPKLLFHYYDKDFNNEADTPDNFQSRRPNTSFCFLDIRSPGLGDTAMYLCATSRGGGTFSYEQYFGPGTRLTVT.

The chain recombines TRBV27 with TRBJ1-1; D unresolved. With 0 bases removed from V and 3 bases from J, the gap between germline ends came to 20 bases. The CDR3 length is 18 residues. CDR1 is MNHEY and CDR2 is SMNVEV in the germline V gene (reference sequence). The CDR3 reads CASSLSMFVRTEDTEAFF. CDR3 bases: TGTGCCAGCAGTTTATCTATGTTTGTTAGGACGGAGGACACTGAAGCTTTCTTT.

The chain has TRBV6-6 and TRBJ2-7, with D possibly matching TRBD1 (6 bases). The CDR3 loop spans 15 amino acids. CDR1 and CDR2 from the germline V gene are MNHNY and SVGAGI (reference sequence). V dropped 0 bases and J dropped 1 base, with 10 bases sitting between them. The CDR3 region is CASSYSGAGSYEQYF. CDR3 nucleotide sequence: TGTGCCAGCAGTTACTCGGGGGCAGGGTCCTACGAGCAGTACTTC.